This T cell receptor beta chain was sequenced during a study of T cell repertoires in cytomegalovirus infection. Study results and caveats: Across the ex vivo response, the dominant clonotypes were HLA-C-restricted CMV-specific TCR beta clonotypes. Using cumulative public TCR beta family frequency, the authors identified those who carried CMV together with the relevant HLA.

V was cut by 6 bases and J by 3 bases, with 14 bases left in between. The CDR3 length is 14 residues. In the case of this clonotype: The antigen remains unidentified.

One entry per CDR3 protein results from TCRdb running MiXCR on the reads. This sample has some 100,000 distinct CDR3 sequences, with around a quarter found just once. This clonotype was obtained from a human donor in good health (CMV status not recorded). Some clones in this sample may be carry-over from other donors' samples. This chain joins TRBV12-3 or TRBV12-4 and TRBJ1-1; D is possibly TRBD1 (6 bases). The specimen was CD8+ T cells from PBMCs. CDR3 DNA: TGTGCCAGCAGGAAACAGGGAAGAGACACTGAAGCTTTCTTT. It codes for CASRKQGRDTEAFF.